What follows are 21 T cell receptor beta chains derived from one specimen sequenced in a study of vaccination and CD4 T cells after COVID-19. Oncomine TCR Beta short-read sequencing was applied to DNA from cultured CD4+ T cells. Each CDR3 protein is one row after TCRdb ran MiXCR on the PCR reads. The sample consists of around 25,000 distinct CDR3 sequences, roughly 29% of them appearing once. Time point defined: late sampling 161 to 241 days after vaccination in three convalescent patients. The treatment denotes: roughly 11-day PBMC culture with coronavirus spike peptide pools or control peptides (ViraFEST assay). No antigen has been assigned to these receptors. The sequencing used CD4+ T cells from blood, cultured in vitro, collected about 7 months after SARS-CoV-2 vaccination. These receptors came from a human donor who had recovered from COVID-19.

The V gene is TRBV6-1, the J gene TRBJ2-7; 12 bases line up with TRBD2. The CDR3 spans 15 residues. Trimming cost V 6 bases and J 4 bases; bases outside gene matches: 7. Germline V gene sequence: CDR1 MNHNS, CDR2 SASEGT. In DNA, the CDR3 is TGTGCCAGCAGCCGGGCGACTAGCGGGAGTTACGAGCAGTACTTC. It translates to CASSRATSGSYEQYF.

V is TRBV6-2 or TRBV6-3 and J is TRBJ1-2; possibly TRBD1 for D (6 bases). Trimming removed 7 bases at V and 10 bases at J, with 13 bases between. The germline V gene has CDR1 MNHEY and CDR2 SVGEGT. CDR3 length equals 11 residues. CDR3 nucleotide sequence: TGTGCCAGCACCCAGGGGCGATTCTACACCTTC. This codes for CASTQGRFYTF.

This clonotype was recorded a few times. This chain joins TRBV7-8 and TRBJ2-7; no definite D call. The CDR3 contains 14 residues. Germline loops: CDR1 SGHVS, CDR2 FQNEAQ. With 4 bases removed from V and 2 bases from J, the gap between germline ends came to 12 bases. For the CDR3, the DNA is TGTGCCAGCAGCTCCTCCGGGCCCCCCTACGAGCAGTACTTC. Its protein product is CASSSSGPPYEQYF.

In its sample, this clonotype was seen a few times. The CDR3 here is CASSAQLGQPQHF. The CDR3 DNA follows: TGTGCCAGCAGCGCCCAACTCGGTCAGCCCCAGCATTTT. The chain couples TRBV7-9 to TRBJ1-5; unclear D gene. The CDR3 has 13 amino acids. Germline V gene lookup returns CDR1 SEHNR and CDR2 FQNEAQ (reference sequence). The V end was cut by 5 bases, the J end by 6 bases, with 11 bases between.

V and J are TRBV6-7 and TRBJ2-7; 11 bases match TRBD2. TRBV6-7 is given ORF status, its function remaining uncertain. The CDR3 extends over 14 amino acids. V gave up 10 bases and J gave up 5 bases; unmatched junction bases: 10. DNA for the CDR3: TGTGCCAACCCACTAGCGGGAGCATCTCACGAGCAGTACTTC. Translating it yields CANPLAGASHEQYF.

V is TRBV10-3 and J is TRBJ2-4; D is unclear. Trimming stripped 10 bases from V and 0 bases from J, with 13 bases between. Germline values: CDR1 ENHRY, CDR2 SYGVKD. This CDR3 is 14 amino acids long. The CDR3 spells CATKGRQAKNIQYF. CDR3 DNA sequence: TGTGCCACCAAGGGCCGCCAAGCCAAAAACATTCAGTACTTC.

This rearrangement joins TRBV28 to TRBJ2-3, with 9 bases matching TRBD1. The length of the CDR3 is 15 residues. The V gene's germline CDR1 is MDHEN and CDR2 SYDVKM. The V segment lost 6 bases and the J segment 1 base; nucleotides outside the gene matches: 5. The CDR3, as DNA: TGTGCCAGCAGACACAGGGGGCTTCGCACAGATACGCAGTATTTT. Translating it yields CASRHRGLRTDTQYF.

This clonotype was found a few times. The CDR3 here is CASKGRSVSYEQYF. The CDR3 coding sequence is TGTGCCAGCAAGGGGCGGAGCGTCTCCTACGAGCAGTACTTC. The V gene is TRBV6-2 or TRBV6-3, the J gene TRBJ2-7, with a tentative D call TRBD1 (5 bases). This CDR3 region has 14 residues. Per the germline V gene, CDR1 is MNHEY and CDR2 is SVGEGT. V lost 7 bases and J lost 0, with 13 bases in between.

This chain uses TRBV6-2 or TRBV6-3 with TRBJ2-1; 8 bases match TRBD2. Germline V gene data show CDR1 as MNHEY and CDR2 as SVGEGT. V was clipped by 4 bases and J by 12 bases; unmatched bases: 17. The CDR3 loop spans 16 amino acids. CDR3 sequence: CASSSDSGNGARWQFF. CDR3 coding DNA: TGTGCCAGCAGTTCCGATAGCGGGAATGGGGCTCGGTGGCAGTTCTTC.

This clonotype is judged medium-sized (0.01 to 0.1%). The chain joins TRBV7-6 to TRBJ2-7, with D uncertain. The CDR3 totals 14 residues. CDR1 is SGHVS and CDR2 is FNYEAQ in the germline V gene. V was clipped by 0 bases and J by 2 bases, with 8 bases between them. In DNA, the CDR3 is TGTGCCAGCAGCTTAGCACCCTCCGCCTACGAGCAGTACTTC. Amino acids: CASSLAPSAYEQYF.

The chain combines TRBV21-1 with TRBJ2-5. TRBV21-1 is a listed pseudogene. There are 15 residues in the CDR3. The CDR3 spells CASTQDHARQETQYF. CDR3 DNA sequence: TGTGCCAGCACTCAGGACCACGCGAGACAAGAGACCCAGTACTTC.

In its sample, this clonotype was seen once. The V call is TRBV20-1, the J call TRBJ2-1, with TRBD2 matching over 9 bases. V was clipped by 0 bases and J by 9 bases; unmatched bases: 9. The CDR3 runs to 15 residues. From germline, CDR1 is DFQATT and CDR2 SNEGSKA (reference sequence). CDR3 bases: TGCAGTGCTAGAGACCCTCGCGGGAGGGCCAGTGAGCAGTTCTTC. It encodes CSARDPRGRASEQFF.

This clonotype was seen more than once but under ten times. V gene TRBV20-1 combines with J gene TRBJ1-5; D may be TRBD1 (6 bases). Germline CDR1 is DFQATT and CDR2 is SNEGSKA (reference sequence). CDR3 size: 14 residues. V was pared by 3 bases and J by 5 bases, with 14 bases between. CDR3 sequence (DNA): TGCAGTGCTAGGGGGGGGGCTTCGGATCAGCCCCAGCATTTT. Its translation: CSARGGASDQPQHF.

CDR3 residues: CASSQGGASSYTF. The CDR3 bases are TGCGCCAGCAGCCAAGGGGGGGCGTCGAGCTACACCTTC. The genes are TRBV4-1 and TRBJ1-2; TRBD1 might be the D (6 bases). Trimming shortened V by 1 base and J by 9 bases, and 12 bases separated the two germline ends. Germline V gene lookup returns CDR1 MGHRA and CDR2 YSYEKL. The length of the CDR3 is 13 residues.

This clonotype has only a few counts. The junction and the germline gene differ at one end; a read error may be behind it. The chain couples TRBV2 to TRBJ2-1; the D is unclear. The germline CDR1 and CDR2 sequences are SNHLY and FYNNEI. This CDR3 has 11 amino acids. The CDR3 nucleotides are TGTGCCAGCAGTGAAGGAGTGGAAAAGTACTTC. It codes for CASSEGVEKYF.

This clonotype came up a few times. V is TRBV24-1 and J is TRBJ2-7; 10 nucleotides match TRBD1. This CDR3 is built from 13 residues. Trimming at V came to 7 bases and at J to 7 bases, leaving 6 bases not matched to a gene. Germline CDR1 and CDR2: KGHDR and SFDVKD. CDR3 loop: CATSSGTGEEQYF. The CDR3 DNA sequence: TGTGCCACCAGCTCCGGGACAGGGGAAGAGCAGTACTTC.

This clonotype was observed a handful of times. This chain's CDR3 is CASRPTGLFGYTF. As DNA, the CDR3 is TGTGCCAGTAGACCGACAGGGCTCTTTGGCTACACCTTC. The V call is TRBV19, the J call TRBJ1-2, with 7 positions matching TRBD1. Trimming at V came to 6 bases and at J to 7 bases, leaving 8 bases not matched to a gene. Germline V CDR1 and CDR2: LNHDA, SQIVND (reference sequence). The CDR3 extends over 13 amino acids.

This clonotype was counted only a few times. This sequence joins TRBV7-2 and TRBJ2-2; D is ambiguous. Germline V gene sequence: CDR1 SGHTA, CDR2 FQGNSA. This CDR3 has 14 amino acids. V dropped 0 bases and J dropped 2 bases, with 4 bases sitting between them. CDR3 in DNA: TGTGCCAGCAGCTTAGCCCTCAACACCGGGGAGCTGTTTTTT. Protein sequence: CASSLALNTGELFF.

There are a few counts of this clonotype. This chain uses TRBV7-2 with TRBJ2-6; tentative D call: TRBD1 (6 bases). Germline values: CDR1 SGHTA, CDR2 FQGNSA. V was trimmed by 2 bases and J by 0 bases, leaving 17 bases between them. This CDR3 has 19 residues. CDR3 residues: CASSLRAGTRFSGANVLTF. CDR3 in DNA: TGTGCCAGCAGCTTAAGGGCCGGGACAAGATTCTCTGGGGCCAACGTCCTGACTTTC.

This chain joins TRBV11-2 and TRBJ2-5, with 7 bases matching TRBD1. There are 15 residues in the CDR3. V dropped 8 bases and J dropped 4; count of bases not matched to a gene: 13. Germline-derived CDR1 and CDR2 are SGHAT and FQNNGV. The CDR3 here is CASAAGTANRETQYF. The CDR3 region has the DNA TGTGCCAGCGCCGCCGGGACAGCCAACCGAGAGACCCAGTACTTC.

V is TRBV18 and J is TRBJ1-1; 10 bases line up with TRBD1. Per germline, CDR1 KGHSH and CDR2 LQKENI. Trimming at V came to 4 bases and at J to 2 bases, leaving 4 bases not matched to a gene. The CDR3 extends over 15 amino acids. Here the CDR3 DNA reads TGTGCCAGCTCACGGGACAGGGGCCTTAACACTGAAGCTTTCTTT. This codes for CASSRDRGLNTEAFF.